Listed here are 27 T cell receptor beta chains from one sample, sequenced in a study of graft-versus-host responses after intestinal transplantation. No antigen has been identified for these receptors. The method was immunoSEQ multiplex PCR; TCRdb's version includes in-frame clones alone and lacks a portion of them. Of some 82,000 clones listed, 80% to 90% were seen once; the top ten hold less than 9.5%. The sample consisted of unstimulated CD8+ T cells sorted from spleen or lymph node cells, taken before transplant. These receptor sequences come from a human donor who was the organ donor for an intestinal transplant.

Here the CDR3 DNA reads TGTGCCAGCAGTTTAGCAGGGTGGGATGGCTACACCTTC. Its protein is CASSLAGWDGYTF. The chain uses TRBV27 and TRBJ1-2; a weak D match, TRBD1 (5 bases). Germline V gene sequence: CDR1 MNHEY, CDR2 SMNVEV (reference sequence). Trimming removed 2 bases at V and 6 bases at J, with 10 bases between. The CDR3 extends over 13 amino acids.

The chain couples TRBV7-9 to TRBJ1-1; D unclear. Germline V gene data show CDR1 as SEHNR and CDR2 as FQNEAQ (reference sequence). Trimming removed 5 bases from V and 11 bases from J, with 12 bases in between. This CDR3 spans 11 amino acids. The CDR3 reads CASSPDFGAFF. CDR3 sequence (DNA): TGTGCCAGCAGCCCAGATTTCGGGGCTTTCTTT.

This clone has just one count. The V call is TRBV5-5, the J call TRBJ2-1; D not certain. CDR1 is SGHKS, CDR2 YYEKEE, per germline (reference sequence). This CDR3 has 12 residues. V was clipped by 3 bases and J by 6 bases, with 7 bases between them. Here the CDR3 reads CASSSGVNEQFF. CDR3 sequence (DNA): TGTGCCAGCAGCTCGGGCGTCAATGAGCAGTTCTTC.

DNA for the CDR3: TGTGCCAGCAGCCACACACCCGCGGGACAGGGGGCTCGATGGGAGCAGTTCTTC. It specifies CASSHTPAGQGARWEQFF. J is TRBJ2-1 and V is TRBV11-2; TRBD1 matches 12 bases. V gave up 5 bases and J gave up 10 bases; unmatched junction bases: 18. This CDR3 is built from 18 residues. Per the germline V gene, CDR1 is SGHAT and CDR2 is FQNNGV.

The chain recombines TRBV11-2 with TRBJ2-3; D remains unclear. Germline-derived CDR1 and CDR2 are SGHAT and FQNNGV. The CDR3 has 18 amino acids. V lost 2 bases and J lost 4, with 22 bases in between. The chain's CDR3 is CASSLRRSWFSPSDTQYF. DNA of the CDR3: TGTGCCAGCAGCTTACGTCGGAGTTGGTTCTCCCCATCAGATACGCAGTATTTT.

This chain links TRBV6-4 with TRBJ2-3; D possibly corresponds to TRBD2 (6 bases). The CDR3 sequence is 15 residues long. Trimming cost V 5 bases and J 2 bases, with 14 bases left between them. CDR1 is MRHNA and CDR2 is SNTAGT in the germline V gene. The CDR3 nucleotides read TGTGCCAGCAGTCCGGGACTCCGCCACACAGATACGCAGTATTTT. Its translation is CASSPGLRHTDTQYF.

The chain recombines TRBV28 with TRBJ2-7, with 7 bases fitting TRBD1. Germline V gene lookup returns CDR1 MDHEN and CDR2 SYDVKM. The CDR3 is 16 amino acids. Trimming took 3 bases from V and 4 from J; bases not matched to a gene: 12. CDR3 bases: TGTGCCAGCAGTTTCGGACCCGGGACAGCGACTTACGAGCAGTACTTC. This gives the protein CASSFGPGTATYEQYF.

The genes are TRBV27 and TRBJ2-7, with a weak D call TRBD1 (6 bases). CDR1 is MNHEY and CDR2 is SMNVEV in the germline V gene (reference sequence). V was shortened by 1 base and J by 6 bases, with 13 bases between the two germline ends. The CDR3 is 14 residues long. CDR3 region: CASSLYPTGSEQYF. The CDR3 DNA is TGTGCCAGCAGTTTATATCCCACAGGGAGCGAGCAGTACTTC.

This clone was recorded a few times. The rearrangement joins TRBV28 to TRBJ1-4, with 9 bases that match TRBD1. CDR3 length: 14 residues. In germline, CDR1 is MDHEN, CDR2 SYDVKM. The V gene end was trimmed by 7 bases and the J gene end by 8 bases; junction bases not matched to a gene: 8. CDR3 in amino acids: CASTRGQGREKLFF. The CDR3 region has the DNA TGTGCCAGCACCCGAGGACAGGGGCGGGAAAAACTGTTTTTT.

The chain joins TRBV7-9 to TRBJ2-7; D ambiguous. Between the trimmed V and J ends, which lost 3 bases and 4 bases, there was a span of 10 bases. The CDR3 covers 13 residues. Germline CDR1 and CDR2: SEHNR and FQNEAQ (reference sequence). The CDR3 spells CASSFGLGYEQYF. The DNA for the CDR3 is TGTGCCAGCAGCTTTGGGCTGGGATACGAGCAGTACTTC.

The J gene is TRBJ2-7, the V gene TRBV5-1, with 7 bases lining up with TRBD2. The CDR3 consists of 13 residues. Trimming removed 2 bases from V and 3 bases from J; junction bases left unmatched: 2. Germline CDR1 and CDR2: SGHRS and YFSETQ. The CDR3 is CASSFSSGYEQYF. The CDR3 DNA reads TGCGCCAGCAGCTTCTCTAGCGGCTACGAGCAGTACTTC. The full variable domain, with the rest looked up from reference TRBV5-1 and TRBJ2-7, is KAGVTQTPRYLIKTRGQQVTLSCSPISGHRSVSWYQQTPGQGLQFLFEYFSETQRNKGNFPGRFSGRQFSNSRSEMNVSTLELGDSALYLCASSFSSGYEQYFGPGTRLTVT.

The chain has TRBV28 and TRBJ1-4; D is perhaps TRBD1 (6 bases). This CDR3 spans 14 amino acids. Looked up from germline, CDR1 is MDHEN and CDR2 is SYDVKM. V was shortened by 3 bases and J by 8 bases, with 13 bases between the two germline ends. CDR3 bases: TGTGCCAGCAGTTTGACAGGTGGAAGCGAAAAACTGTTTTTT. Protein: CASSLTGGSEKLFF. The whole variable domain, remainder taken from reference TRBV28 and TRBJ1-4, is DVKVTQSSRYLVKRTGEKVFLECVQDMDHENMFWYRQDPGLGLRLIYFSYDVKMKEKGDIPEGYSVSREKKERFSLILESASTNQTSMYLCASSLTGGSEKLFFGSGTQLSVL.

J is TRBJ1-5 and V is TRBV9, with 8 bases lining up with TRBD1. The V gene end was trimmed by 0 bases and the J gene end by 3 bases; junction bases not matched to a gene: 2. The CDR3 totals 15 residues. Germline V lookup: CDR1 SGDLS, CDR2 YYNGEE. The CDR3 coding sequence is TGTGCCAGCAGCGTAGGGACAGGGTACAATCAGCCCCAGCATTTT. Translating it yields CASSVGTGYNQPQHF.

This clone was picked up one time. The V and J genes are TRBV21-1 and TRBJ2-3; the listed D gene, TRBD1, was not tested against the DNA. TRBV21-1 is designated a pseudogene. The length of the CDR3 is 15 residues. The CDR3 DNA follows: TGTGCCAGCAAGTCCTCTCAGGGTCGCACAGATACGCAGTATTTT. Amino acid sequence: CASKSSQGRTDTQYF.

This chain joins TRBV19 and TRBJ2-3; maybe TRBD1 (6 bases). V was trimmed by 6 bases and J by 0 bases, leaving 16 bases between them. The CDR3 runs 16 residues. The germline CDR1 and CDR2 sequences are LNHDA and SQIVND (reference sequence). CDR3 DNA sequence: TGTGCCAGTAGCCATATGACAGGTACAAGCACAGATACGCAGTATTTT. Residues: CASSHMTGTSTDTQYF.

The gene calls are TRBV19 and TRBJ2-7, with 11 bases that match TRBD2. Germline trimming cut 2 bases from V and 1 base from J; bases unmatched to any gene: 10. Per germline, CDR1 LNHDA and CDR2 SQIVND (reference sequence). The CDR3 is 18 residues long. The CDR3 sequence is CASSIKLAGALGSYEQYF. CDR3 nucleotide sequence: TGTGCCAGTAGTATAAAACTAGCGGGGGCCCTCGGGTCCTACGAGCAGTACTTC.

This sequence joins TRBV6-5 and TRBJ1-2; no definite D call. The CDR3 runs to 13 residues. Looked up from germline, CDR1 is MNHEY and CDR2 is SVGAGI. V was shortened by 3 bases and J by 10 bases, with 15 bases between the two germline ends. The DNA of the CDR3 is TGTGCCAGCAGTTATAGTGGGGAAGGACCCTACACCTTC. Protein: CASSYSGEGPYTF.

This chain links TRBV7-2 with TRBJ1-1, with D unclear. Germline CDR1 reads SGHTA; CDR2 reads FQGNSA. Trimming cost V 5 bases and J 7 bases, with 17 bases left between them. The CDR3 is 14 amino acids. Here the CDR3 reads CASSPISDLNEAFF. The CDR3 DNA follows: TGTGCCAGCAGCCCAATTTCGGATCTCAATGAAGCTTTCTTT.

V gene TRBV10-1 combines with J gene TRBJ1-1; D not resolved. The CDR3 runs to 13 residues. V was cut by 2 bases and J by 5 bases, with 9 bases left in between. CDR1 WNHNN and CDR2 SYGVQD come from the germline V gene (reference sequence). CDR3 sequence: CASSESAGTEAFF. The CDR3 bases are TGCGCCAGCAGTGAGAGTGCTGGTACTGAAGCTTTCTTT.

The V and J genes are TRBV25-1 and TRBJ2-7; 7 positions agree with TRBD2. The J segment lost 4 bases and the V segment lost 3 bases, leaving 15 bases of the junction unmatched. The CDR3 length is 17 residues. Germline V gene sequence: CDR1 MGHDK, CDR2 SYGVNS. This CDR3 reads CASSDLLVWGGDYEQYF. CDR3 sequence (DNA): TGTGCCAGCAGTGATCTCCTTGTTTGGGGGGGAGATTACGAGCAGTACTTC.

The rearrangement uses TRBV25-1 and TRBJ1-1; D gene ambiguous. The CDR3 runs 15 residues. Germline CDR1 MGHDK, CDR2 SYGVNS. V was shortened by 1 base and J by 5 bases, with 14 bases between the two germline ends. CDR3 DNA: TGTGCCAGCAGTGAATTAGACGCCCGATTTACTGAAGCTTTCTTT. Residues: CASSELDARFTEAFF.

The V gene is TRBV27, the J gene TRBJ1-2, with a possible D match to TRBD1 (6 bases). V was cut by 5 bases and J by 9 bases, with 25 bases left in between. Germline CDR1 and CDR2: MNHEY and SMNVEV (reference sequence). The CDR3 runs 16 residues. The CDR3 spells CASSAGVGEPDLSYTF. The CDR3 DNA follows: TGTGCCAGCAGTGCAGGGGTCGGCGAGCCTGACCTGAGCTACACCTTC.

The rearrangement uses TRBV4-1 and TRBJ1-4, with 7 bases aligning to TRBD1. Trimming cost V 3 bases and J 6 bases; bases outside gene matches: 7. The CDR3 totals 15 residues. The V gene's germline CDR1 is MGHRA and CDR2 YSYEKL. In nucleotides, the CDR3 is TGCGCCAGCAGCCACGACAGGGACGGACATGAAAAACTGTTTTTT. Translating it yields CASSHDRDGHEKLFF.

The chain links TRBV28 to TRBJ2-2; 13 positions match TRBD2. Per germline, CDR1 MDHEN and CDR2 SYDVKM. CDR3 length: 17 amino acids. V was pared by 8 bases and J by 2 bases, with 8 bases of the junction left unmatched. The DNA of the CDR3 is TGTGCCAGCGAAGGACTAGCGGGGGAGCCTAACACCGGGGAGCTGTTTTTT. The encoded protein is CASEGLAGEPNTGELFF.

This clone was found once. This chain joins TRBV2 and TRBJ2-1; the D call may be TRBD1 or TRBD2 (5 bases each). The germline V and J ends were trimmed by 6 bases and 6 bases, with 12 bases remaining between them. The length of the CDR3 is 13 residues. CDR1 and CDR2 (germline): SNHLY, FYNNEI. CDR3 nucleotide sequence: TGTGCCAGCAGGAGAGGGACCATCAATGAGCAGTTCTTC. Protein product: CASRRGTINEQFF.

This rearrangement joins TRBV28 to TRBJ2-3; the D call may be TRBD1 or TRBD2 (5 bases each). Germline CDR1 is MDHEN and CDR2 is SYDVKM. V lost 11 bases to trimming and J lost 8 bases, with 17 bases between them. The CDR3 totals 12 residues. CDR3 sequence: CAAGAGAGTQYF. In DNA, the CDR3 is TGTGCCGCCGGGGCCGGGGCAGGTACGCAGTATTTT.

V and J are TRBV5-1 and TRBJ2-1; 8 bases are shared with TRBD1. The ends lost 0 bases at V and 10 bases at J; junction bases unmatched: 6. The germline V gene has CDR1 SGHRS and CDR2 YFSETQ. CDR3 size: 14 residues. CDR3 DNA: TGCGCCAGCAGCTTGGTACCAGGGGGCAACGAGCAGTTCTTC. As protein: CASSLVPGGNEQFF. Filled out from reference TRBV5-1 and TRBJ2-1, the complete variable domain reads KAGVTQTPRYLIKTRGQQVTLSCSPISGHRSVSWYQQTPGQGLQFLFEYFSETQRNKGNFPGRFSGRQFSNSRSEMNVSTLELGDSALYLCASSLVPGGNEQFFGPGTRLTVL.